The 29 T cell receptor beta chains below were found in one sample sequenced in a study of response to subunit inactivated influenza vaccine. Via MiXCR, TCRdb re-called the RT-PCR reads, giving one row per CDR3 protein. The sample contains 500,000 to 650,000 distinct CDR3 sequences, 7.6% of which appear only once. The sequencing here drew on PBMCs from blood, taken roughly 24 months after vaccination. These TCRs come from a man aged 45 to 75 who received an inactivated influenza vaccine.

The gene calls are TRBV4-1 and TRBJ1-1; 10 bases are a match to TRBD1. The ends lost 4 bases at V and 6 bases at J; junction bases unmatched: 8. CDR3 length equals 15 residues. Germline V gene sequence: CDR1 MGHRA, CDR2 YSYEKL. The CDR3 region is CASSPADRGQAEAFF. The DNA of the CDR3 is TGCGCCAGCAGCCCAGCCGACAGGGGGCAAGCTGAAGCTTTCTTT.

This chain links TRBV4-2 with TRBJ1-4; TRBD1 matches 8 bases. There are 14 residues in the CDR3. Germline CDR1 reads LGHNA; CDR2 reads YNFKEQ. After removal of 4 bases from V and 8 bases from J, the junction contained 6 bases not matched to a gene. The chain's CDR3 is CASSPAGGKEKLFF. For the CDR3, the DNA is TGTGCCAGCAGCCCCGCAGGGGGCAAAGAAAAACTGTTTTTT.

This clonotype was found many times. The rearrangement joins TRBV7-9 to TRBJ2-1; D is unresolved. The CDR3 covers 13 residues. CDR1 is SEHNR, CDR2 FQNEAQ, per germline (reference sequence). Trimming removed 1 base at V and 9 bases at J, with 10 bases between. This chain's CDR3 is CASSLGPWGEQFF. The CDR3 DNA reads TGTGCCAGCAGCTTAGGGCCTTGGGGTGAGCAGTTCTTC.

This clonotype was recorded many times. The chain carries TRBV28 and TRBJ2-1; D is ambiguous. Germline-derived CDR1 and CDR2 are MDHEN and SYDVKM. The V and J ends lost 4 bases and 5 bases respectively, with 3 bases between them. This CDR3 is built from 11 residues. The CDR3 DNA sequence: TGTGCCAGCAGTTCTCACAATGAGCAGTTCTTC. This sequence encodes CASSSHNEQFF.

There are a few counts of this clonotype. The V gene is TRBV5-1, the J gene TRBJ2-1, with a possible D match to TRBD2 (5 bases). Germline V gene lookup returns CDR1 SGHRS and CDR2 YFSETQ. The CDR3 is 16 amino acids. The V gene lost 3 bases and the J gene lost 1 base, with 14 bases spanning the gap. The CDR3 DNA reads TGCGCCAGCAGCTGGACCGCCGGGGTTTCCTACAATGAGCAGTTCTTC. Protein: CASSWTAGVSYNEQFF.

Only a few counts were recorded for this clonotype. This rearrangement joins TRBV29-1 to TRBJ2-1; a possible D gene is TRBD1 (6 bases). The CDR3 consists of 13 residues. The V gene's germline CDR1 is SQVTM and CDR2 ANQGSEA. Trimming cost V 6 bases and J 7 bases, with 16 bases left between them. CDR3 sequence reads: CSVNVGAKNEQFF. DNA for the CDR3: TGCAGCGTCAATGTGGGGGCAAAGAATGAGCAGTTCTTC.

This clonotype has at least ten counts. The V and J genes are TRBV5-4 and TRBJ1-4; perhaps TRBD1 as D (6 bases). CDR1 and CDR2 (germline): SGHNT, YYREEE (reference sequence). The CDR3 has 14 amino acids. With 4 bases removed from V and 6 bases from J, the gap between germline ends came to 13 bases. In nucleotides, the CDR3 is TGTGCCAGCAGCCGCCGGGACAAGGATGAAAAACTGTTTTTT. It codes for CASSRRDKDEKLFF.

The sample holds a few counts of this clonotype. This sequence joins TRBV6-5 and TRBJ2-1; 12 bases match TRBD2. The CDR3 loop spans 16 amino acids. Germline V lookup: CDR1 MNHEY, CDR2 SVGAGI. The V segment lost 2 bases and the J segment 7 bases; nucleotides outside the gene matches: 6. CDR3 nucleotide sequence: TGTGCCAGCAGTTACCTCCGACTAGCGGGAGTTAATGAGCAGTTCTTC. Residues: CASSYLRLAGVNEQFF.

The chain couples TRBV7-2 to TRBJ2-7, with D uncertain. Looked up from germline, CDR1 is SGHTA and CDR2 is FQGNSA. The CDR3 has 14 amino acids. V shed 2 bases and J shed 3 bases, with 11 bases lying between them. CDR3 in amino acids: CASSLQTANYEQYF. The CDR3 DNA is TGTGCCAGCAGCTTACAAACAGCGAACTACGAGCAGTACTTC.

This clonotype was counted between two and nine times. The J gene is TRBJ1-1, the V gene TRBV5-1; D is ambiguous. The V end was cut by 0 bases, the J end by 0 bases, with 12 bases between. Germline loops: CDR1 SGHRS, CDR2 YFSETQ. The CDR3 covers 16 residues. CDR3 bases: TGCGCCAGCAGCTTGGACAGCTCTCAATTGAACACTGAAGCTTTCTTT. Residues: CASSLDSSQLNTEAFF.

Remarks on this clonotype: Given a much more abundant clone one base away, this may be a read error. This chain's CDR3 is CSAPVGGVWQETQYF. CDR3 coding DNA: TGCAGTGCTCCTGTCGGGGGGGTATGGCAAGAGACCCAGTACTTC. The chain has TRBV20-1 and TRBJ2-5; 8 positions agree with TRBD2. The CDR3 spans 15 residues. Germline CDR1 is DFQATT and CDR2 is SNEGSKA (reference sequence). The J segment lost 2 bases and the V segment lost 5 bases, leaving 10 bases of the junction unmatched.

This clonotype was seen ten or more times. The chain couples TRBV4-2 to TRBJ1-1, with a weak D call TRBD1 (5 bases). Germline V gene sequence: CDR1 LGHNA, CDR2 YNFKEQ. V was trimmed by 3 bases and J by 1 base, leaving 12 bases between them. CDR3 length: 15 amino acids. The CDR3 DNA reads TGTGCCAGCAGCCAGGCGGACATCCAGAACACTGAAGCTTTCTTT. Translating gives CASSQADIQNTEAFF.

This clonotype was observed many times. The V gene is TRBV9, the J gene TRBJ2-6; D possibly corresponds to TRBD1 (5 bases). The germline V and J ends were trimmed by 2 bases and 1 base, with 7 bases remaining between them. The CDR3 contains 15 residues. Germline V gives CDR1 SGDLS, CDR2 YYNGEE. The CDR3 region is CASSVTGSGANVLTF. As DNA, the CDR3 is TGTGCCAGCAGCGTTACAGGTTCTGGGGCCAACGTCCTGACTTTC.

The rearrangement joins TRBV6-1 to TRBJ2-2, with 8 positions matching TRBD2. With V trimmed by 6 bases and J by 6 bases, 12 bases remained unmatched. CDR3 size: 16 residues. Germline CDR1 is MNHNS and CDR2 is SASEGT. CDR3 bases: TGTGCCAGCAGCGGATTCGGGACTAGAAGAGCCGGGGAGCTGTTTTTT. Encoded protein: CASSGFGTRRAGELFF.

This clonotype was seen more than once but under ten times. The V and J genes are TRBV9 and TRBJ1-1; D perhaps matches TRBD1 (5 bases). The CDR3 is 15 amino acids. CDR1 SGDLS and CDR2 YYNGEE come from the germline V gene. Trimming took 4 bases from V and 2 from J, leaving 15 bases between them. CDR3 region: CASSLGPDFNTEAFF. CDR3 bases: TGTGCCAGCAGCCTGGGGCCGGATTTCAACACTGAAGCTTTCTTT.

The chain links TRBV5-5 to TRBJ2-7; a possible D gene is TRBD1 (8 bases). The CDR3 runs 17 residues. Per germline, CDR1 SGHKS and CDR2 YYEKEE (reference sequence). The ends were cut back, 0 bases at V and 2 bases at J, with 18 bases in the middle. The CDR3 protein is CASSLVIRQGTTYEQYF. The DNA of the CDR3 is TGTGCCAGCAGCTTGGTCATCCGACAGGGGACTACCTACGAGCAGTACTTC. The complete variable domain, with remaining parts taken from reference TRBV5-5 and TRBJ2-7, reads DAGVTQSPTHLIKTRGQQVTLRCSPISGHKSVSWYQQVLGQGPQFIFQYYEKEERGRGNFPDRFSARQFPNYSSELNVNALLLGDSALYLCASSLVIRQGTTYEQYFGPGTRLTVT.

This clonotype was seen at least ten times. The chain carries TRBV9 and TRBJ2-7; no reliable D call. CDR1 SGDLS and CDR2 YYNGEE come from the germline V gene. V lost 0 bases to trimming and J lost 7 bases, with 8 bases between them. The CDR3 covers 12 residues. CDR3 nucleotides: TGTGCCAGCAGCGTAGCTTCGGGTGAGCAGTACTTC. Translated: CASSVASGEQYF.

This sequence joins TRBV6-2 or TRBV6-3 and TRBJ2-2; 12 nucleotides line up with TRBD2. CDR3 size: 17 residues. V was pared by 2 bases and J by 1 base, with 2 bases of the junction left unmatched. The germline V gene has CDR1 MNHEY and CDR2 SVGEGT. The chain's CDR3 is CASSYETSGRNTGELFF. CDR3 DNA sequence: TGTGCCAGCAGTTACGAGACTAGCGGGAGGAACACCGGGGAGCTGTTTTTT.

This clonotype was counted only a few times. This chain connects TRBV10-3 to TRBJ2-7; no firm D call. There are 11 residues in the CDR3. V was shortened by 4 bases and J by 5 bases, with 6 bases between the two germline ends. Germline V gives CDR1 ENHRY, CDR2 SYGVKD. CDR3 coding DNA: TGTGCCATCAGTGCGAGGAACGAGCAGTACTTC. Its translation is CAISARNEQYF.

The chain is built from TRBV30 and TRBJ1-2; D unresolved. The CDR3 totals 13 residues. CDR1 and CDR2 (germline): GTSNPN, SVGIG (reference sequence). Trimming removed 0 bases from V and 7 bases from J, with 12 bases in between. The CDR3 protein is CAWSVKGPSGYTF. In DNA, the CDR3 is TGTGCCTGGAGTGTAAAAGGTCCCTCTGGCTACACCTTC.

The chain couples TRBV20-1 to TRBJ2-7; 8 positions match TRBD2. Germline CDR1 is DFQATT and CDR2 is SNEGSKA (reference sequence). V was clipped by 6 bases and J by 6 bases; unmatched bases: 16. This CDR3 has 15 residues. CDR3 nucleotide sequence: TGCAGTGCGACGGGAGCCCCGGGAGGGGGGGTCGAGCAGTACTTC. Translated: CSATGAPGGGVEQYF.

The genes are TRBV15 and TRBJ2-1, with D perhaps TRBD1 (5 bases). The CDR3 has 15 residues. Germline lookup yields CDR1 LNHNV and CDR2 YYDKDF (reference sequence). Trimming removed 0 bases from V and 8 bases from J, with 14 bases in between. The CDR3 loop reads CATSRDVVRGDEQFF. The CDR3 region has the DNA TGTGCCACCAGCAGAGATGTAGTAAGGGGCGATGAGCAGTTCTTC.

This clonotype was seen many times. The rearrangement uses TRBV20-1 and TRBJ1-5; possible D gene TRBD1, 6 bases. The CDR3 contains 14 residues. Germline CDR1 reads DFQATT; CDR2 reads SNEGSKA (reference sequence). In nucleotides, the CDR3 is TGCAGCGCCGGGACAAGGTTGAGCAATCAGCCCCAGCATTTT. Protein product: CSAGTRLSNQPQHF.

The J gene is TRBJ2-1, the V gene TRBV5-1; 7 nucleotides align to TRBD1. This CDR3 region has 13 residues. The V gene end was trimmed by 4 bases and the J gene end by 9 bases; junction bases not matched to a gene: 7. The germline V gene encodes CDR1 SGHRS and CDR2 YFSETQ. The CDR3 coding sequence is TGCGCCAGCAGCACTGGACAGGTTGGTGAGCAGTTCTTC. It specifies CASSTGQVGEQFF.

In this sample, this clonotype turned up a few times. The rearrangement uses TRBV20-1 and TRBJ2-3; TRBD2 matches at 12 bases. The ends lost 4 bases at V and 4 bases at J; junction bases unmatched: 6. The CDR3 contains 15 residues. The germline CDR1 and CDR2 sequences are DFQATT and SNEGSKA (reference sequence). The CDR3 spells CSATRLAGASDTQYF. The CDR3 nucleotides are TGCAGTGCTACCCGACTAGCGGGAGCGTCAGATACGCAGTATTTT.

This clonotype has just a few counts. J is TRBJ2-3 and V is TRBV11-2; possibly TRBD1 for D (6 bases). V was shortened by 3 bases and J by 1 base, with 14 bases between the two germline ends. The CDR3 covers 16 residues. In germline, CDR1 is SGHAT, CDR2 FQNNGV. In DNA form, the CDR3 reads TGTGCCAGCAGCTTGGGCAGGGGCTTGGGCACAGATACGCAGTATTTT. Translation: CASSLGRGLGTDTQYF.

In its sample, this clonotype was seen a few times. In DNA form, the CDR3 reads TGCAGTGCGACGAAGCTGGGCGCGGGCTTCGGCACAGATACGCAGTATTTT. Protein product: CSATKLGAGFGTDTQYF. The chain recombines TRBV20-1 with TRBJ2-3; a weak D match, TRBD2 (5 bases). This CDR3 has 17 amino acids. Germline CDR1 and CDR2: DFQATT and SNEGSKA (reference sequence). V lost 6 bases to trimming and J lost 1 base, with 23 bases between them.

There are many counts of this clonotype. This sequence joins TRBV5-1 and TRBJ2-1, with 9 bases matching TRBD1. Germline V lookup: CDR1 SGHRS, CDR2 YFSETQ. CDR3 length: 14 residues. V gave up 3 bases and J gave up 10 bases; unmatched junction bases: 8. The CDR3 DNA follows: TGCGCCAGCAGCTCTGGACAGGGGCCCGTGGAGCAGTTCTTC. Translated, it gives CASSSGQGPVEQFF.

The rearrangement joins TRBV5-1 to TRBJ1-4; 7 nucleotides line up with TRBD1. The CDR3 sequence is 15 residues long. Looked up from germline, CDR1 is SGHRS and CDR2 is YFSETQ. V shed 4 bases, J shed 2 bases, and the junction held 5 bases outside the gene matches. The CDR3 region has the DNA TGCGCCAGCAGCACGAAAGGGGGCACTAATGAAAAACTGTTTTTT. This codes for CASSTKGGTNEKLFF.